This T cell receptor beta chain derives from a study of blood T cell repertoires in COVID-19. About the research overall: Sites across the United States, Italy and Spain contributed samples from acute and convalescent COVID-19. In each case, the material was cDNA or gDNA derived from T cells, B-cell-depleted T cells, or PBMCs.

The CDR3 length is 15 residues. The germline V gene has CDR1 MNHEY and CDR2 SVGEGT. V lost 0 bases and J lost 8; bases outside the gene matches: 3. Under the authors' procedure: Researchers report that nucleated cell counts were estimated from reference gene primer amplification. This table comes from immunoSEQ multiplex PCR, and its TCRdb copy is limited to in-frame clones, with some not included. V and J calls plus clone size are reproduced from that table; the DNA served to infer D and trimming. Of over 40,000 clones listed, 92% are singletons. The source material was peripheral blood. The genes are TRBV6-2 or TRBV6-3 and TRBJ1-6; TRBD1 agrees at 8 bases. This TCR was recovered from a human donor in a cohort sampled during active COVID-19. This chain's CDR3 is CASSYSRGPDSPLHF. The CDR3 DNA reads as TGTGCCAGCAGTTACTCCAGGGGGCCGGATTCACCCCTCCACTTT.